Listed below are T cell receptor beta chains from one sample, sequenced in a study of blood T cell repertoires in COVID-19. Libraries were prepared by immunoSEQ multiplex PCR; TCRdb keeps only in-frame clonotypes and omits some of them. The sample lists under 200,000 clones, 81% occurring once. The sample consisted of PBMCs or T cells enriched from blood (not recorded which). These receptors were taken from a woman aged 40 to 50 with acute COVID-19. The CDR3 runs from the conserved cysteine through the conserved F or W. The D gene is left open where the match is weak. Where a row states a size, it is once, few, many or the class of an expanded clone; other rows omit it.

d_call: .; j_call: TRBJ2-7; clone_size: .; v_call: TRBV30; cdr3_aa: CAWSVRTYEQYF; cdr3_nt: TGTGCCTGGAGTGTGCGAACCTACGAGCAGTACTTC
d_call: .; j_call: TRBJ1-1; clone_size: .; v_call: TRBV5-1; cdr3_aa: CASSLGTISEAFF; cdr3_nt: TGCGCCAGCAGCTTGGGGACAATCTCTGAAGCTTTCTTT
d_call: .; j_call: TRBJ1-2; clone_size: few; v_call: TRBV16; cdr3_aa: CASSRGGGYTF; cdr3_nt: TGTGCCAGCAGCCGTGGAGGTGGCTACACCTTC
d_call: TRBD1; j_call: TRBJ2-1; clone_size: once; v_call: TRBV6-5; cdr3_aa: CASRSDRAVNEQFF; cdr3_nt: TGTGCCAGCAGATCGGACAGGGCGGTCAATGAGCAGTTCTTC
d_call: .; j_call: TRBJ1-3; clone_size: .; v_call: TRBV15; cdr3_aa: CATSREGAELNTIYF; cdr3_nt: TGTGCCACCAGCAGAGAAGGGGCAGAATTGAACACCATATATTTT
d_call: .; j_call: TRBJ2-3; clone_size: .; v_call: TRBV7-8; cdr3_aa: CASSPLPRDVTQYF; cdr3_nt: TGTGCCAGCAGCCCGCTCCCGCGCGATGTTACGCAGTATTTT
d_call: .; j_call: TRBJ1-2; clone_size: .; v_call: TRBV7-2; cdr3_aa: CASSSALNVANYGYTF; cdr3_nt: TGTGCCAGCAGCTCTGCCCTCAATGTAGCTAACTATGGCTACACCTTC
d_call: .; j_call: TRBJ2-3; clone_size: .; v_call: TRBV10-3; cdr3_aa: CAISPEGGSTDTQYF; cdr3_nt: TGTGCCATCAGCCCTGAGGGAGGTAGCACAGATACGCAGTATTTT
d_call: .; j_call: TRBJ1-2; clone_size: .; v_call: TRBV30; cdr3_aa: CAWKFDDGADGYTF; cdr3_nt: TGTGCCTGGAAATTCGATGACGGCGCGGATGGCTACACCTTC
d_call: TRBD1; j_call: TRBJ1-2; clone_size: .; v_call: TRBV20-1; cdr3_aa: CSASRVPGQGGYGYTF; cdr3_nt: TGCAGTGCTAGTAGAGTACCCGGACAGGGGGGCTATGGCTACACCTTC
d_call: .; j_call: TRBJ1-2; clone_size: .; v_call: TRBV2; cdr3_aa: CASTDRFYGYTF; cdr3_nt: TGTGCCAGCACTGACAGGTTCTATGGCTACACCTTC
d_call: .; j_call: TRBJ1-6; clone_size: .; v_call: TRBV18; cdr3_aa: CASSPTESSYNSPLHF; cdr3_nt: TGTGCCAGCTCGCCCACAGAAAGCTCCTATAATTCACCCCTCCACTTT
d_call: TRBD2; j_call: TRBJ2-3; clone_size: .; v_call: TRBV7-9; cdr3_aa: CASRPTSGTDTQYF; cdr3_nt: TGTGCCAGCAGACCTACTAGCGGCACAGATACGCAGTATTTT
d_call: .; j_call: TRBJ2-2; clone_size: .; v_call: TRBV7-9; cdr3_aa: CASQGGATNTGELFF; cdr3_nt: TGTGCCAGCCAAGGGGGGGCTACGAACACCGGGGAGCTGTTTTTT
d_call: .; j_call: TRBJ2-3; clone_size: once; v_call: TRBV19; cdr3_aa: CASSTPSTDTQYF; cdr3_nt: TGTGCCAGTAGTACTCCCAGCACAGATACGCAGTATTTT
d_call: .; j_call: TRBJ1-2; clone_size: .; v_call: TRBV29-1; cdr3_aa: CSVETQGYYGYTF; cdr3_nt: TGCAGCGTTGAAACCCAGGGATACTATGGCTACACCTTC
d_call: .; j_call: TRBJ2-1; clone_size: .; v_call: TRBV27; cdr3_aa: CASSPRGWEQFF; cdr3_nt: TGTGCCAGCAGTCCCAGGGGTTGGGAGCAGTTCTTC
d_call: .; j_call: TRBJ2-1; clone_size: once; v_call: TRBV4-1; cdr3_aa: CASSQPPSEQFF; cdr3_nt: TGCGCCAGCAGCCAACCTCCTAGTGAGCAGTTCTTC
d_call: .; j_call: TRBJ2-5; clone_size: .; v_call: TRBV7-2; cdr3_aa: CASSTGQTLGETQYF; cdr3_nt: TGTGCCAGCAGCACGGGACAAACTCTGGGGGAGACCCAGTACTTC
d_call: TRBD1; j_call: TRBJ1-2; clone_size: .; v_call: TRBV11-3; cdr3_aa: CASSTRAPGQAGYTF; cdr3_nt: TGTGCCAGCAGCACCCGAGCGCCGGGACAGGCTGGCTACACCTTC
d_call: .; j_call: TRBJ1-5; clone_size: .; v_call: TRBV5-5; cdr3_aa: CASSLVAGASQPQHF; cdr3_nt: TGTGCCAGCAGCTTGGTGGCAGGGGCTAGTCAGCCCCAGCATTTT
d_call: TRBD1; j_call: TRBJ1-3; clone_size: .; v_call: TRBV18; cdr3_aa: CASSPGDRASGTIYF; cdr3_nt: TGTGCCAGCTCACCGGGGGACAGAGCCAGCGGCACCATATATTTT
d_call: .; j_call: TRBJ2-7; clone_size: .; v_call: TRBV27; cdr3_aa: CASSLRAGHYEQYF; cdr3_nt: TGTGCCAGCAGTTTACGGGCGGGCCACTACGAGCAGTACTTC
d_call: .; j_call: TRBJ2-7; clone_size: once; v_call: TRBV10-3; cdr3_aa: CAISNSVSEGEQYF; cdr3_nt: TGTGCCATCAGCAACTCGGTTTCGGAGGGCGAGCAGTACTTC
d_call: TRBD1; j_call: TRBJ2-7; clone_size: once; v_call: TRBV30; cdr3_aa: CAFQGQGSYEQYF; cdr3_nt: TGTGCCTTCCAGGGACAGGGGTCCTACGAGCAGTACTTC
d_call: TRBD2; j_call: TRBJ2-5; clone_size: .; v_call: TRBV13; cdr3_aa: CASRRGTSGRRETQYF; cdr3_nt: TGTGCCAGCAGACGTGGGACTAGCGGGAGGAGAGAGACCCAGTACTTC
d_call: TRBD1; j_call: TRBJ1-2; clone_size: .; v_call: TRBV29-1; cdr3_aa: CSVRTGAAYGYTF; cdr3_nt: TGCAGCGTTAGGACAGGGGCCGCCTATGGCTACACCTTC